This T cell receptor (beta chain) was sequenced during a study of identical twins. Study-level findings and limits: The degree of excess twin sharing was weaker in beta out-of-frame sequences. Analyses based on zero insertions could be partly confounded by invariant MAIT and iNKT cells. A cross-sectional statistical analysis, not follow-up of the same donors, supported the conclusions.

Each CDR3 protein gets one entry after TCRdb re-called the 5' RACE reads with MiXCR. The data show hundreds of thousands of distinct CDR3 sequences, roughly 8.6% seen once. This CDR3 has 15 residues. The junction had 6 bases not matched to a gene; V was cut back by 4 bases and J by 7 bases. This clonotype was counted many times. Its antigen is not known. The sample was also linked to a second study, of yellow fever vaccine responses in identical twins.

The receptor comes from a woman under 30 in good health. V is TRBV12-3 or TRBV12-4 and J is TRBJ1-6, with 8 bases lining up with TRBD1. Sequenced material: memory (CD45RO+) T cells sorted from blood. The CDR3 region has the DNA TGTGCCAGCAGTTCAGGGGGCGCTTTCAATTCACCCCTCCACTTT. Its protein is CASSSGGAFNSPLHF.